The 30 T cell receptor beta chains below all came from one sample that was sequenced in a study of CD4+ T cells in melanoma. Some clones are missing from TCRdb's copy, which holds only in-frame ones; the method was immunoSEQ multiplex PCR. The top ten hold roughly 3.3% of the sample, which has 90,000 to 130,000 clones, over 80% seen once. Material for sequencing was peripheral blood. The receptors here all came from a human donor with melanoma.

The chain has TRBV7-6 and TRBJ2-7, with D possibly being TRBD1 or TRBD2 (5 bases each). CDR1 is SGHVS and CDR2 is FNYEAQ in the germline V gene. The CDR3 spans 15 residues. The V end lost 5 bases, the J end lost 0 bases, and 14 bases lay between the germline ends. The CDR3 DNA reads as TGTGCCAGCAGCCCGGGGACGGGACGCTCCTACGAGCAGTACTTC. Its translation is CASSPGTGRSYEQYF.

The chain carries TRBV7-3 and TRBJ1-6; TRBD1 might be the D (5 bases). Between the trimmed V and J ends, which lost 1 base and 10 bases, there was a span of 23 bases. This CDR3 has 18 amino acids. In germline, CDR1 is SGHTA, CDR2 FQGTGA. The CDR3 sequence: CASSLMETVSLGGSPLHF. Written as DNA, the CDR3 is TGTGCCAGCAGCTTAATGGAGACAGTCTCCCTAGGTGGCTCACCCCTCCACTTT.

This clone turned up a few times. The chain carries TRBV2 and TRBJ1-1, with D unresolved. The CDR3 loop spans 12 amino acids. V gave up 8 bases and J gave up 6 bases, with 13 bases separating them. CDR1 and CDR2 from the germline V gene are SNHLY and FYNNEI. The CDR3 loop is CASRTLLSEAFF. The DNA for the CDR3 is TGTGCCAGCCGGACCTTACTATCTGAAGCTTTCTTT.

The rearrangement links TRBV11-3 to TRBJ2-2, with 8 bases that match TRBD2. The germline V gene has CDR1 SGHNT and CDR2 YENEEA. The CDR3 covers 15 residues. The J segment lost 4 bases and the V segment lost 1 base, leaving 2 bases of the junction unmatched. The DNA for the CDR3 is TGTGCCAGCAGCTTAGGTGGGACTAGCACCGGGGAGCTGTTTTTT. Its translation is CASSLGGTSTGELFF.

The chain couples TRBV6-6 to TRBJ2-1; D perhaps matches TRBD1 (6 bases). This CDR3 is 15 amino acids long. Trimming removed 5 bases from V and 6 bases from J, with 17 bases in between. CDR1 and CDR2 (germline): MNHNY, SVGAGI (reference sequence). The CDR3 reads CASSPRQVIINEQFF. Here the CDR3 DNA reads TGTGCCAGCAGTCCTCGACAGGTCATCATCAATGAGCAGTTCTTC.

The chain is built from TRBV28 and TRBJ1-6; a possible D gene is TRBD1 (6 bases). The V gene lost 2 bases and the J gene lost 7 bases, with 15 bases spanning the gap. This CDR3 has 16 amino acids. Germline assignment: CDR1 MDHEN and CDR2 SYDVKM. The CDR3: CASSLRLTGQNSPLHF. Here the CDR3 DNA reads TGTGCCAGCAGTTTACGCCTAACAGGGCAGAATTCACCCCTCCACTTT.

This clone was seen a single time. The chain couples TRBV5-1 to TRBJ1-2; perhaps TRBD1 as D (5 bases). This CDR3 contains 13 residues. V shed 4 bases and J shed 3 bases, with 10 bases lying between them. Per the germline V gene, CDR1 is SGHRS and CDR2 is YFSETQ. CDR3 amino acids: CASSHGGDYGYTF. The DNA of the CDR3 is TGCGCCAGCAGCCACGGGGGAGACTATGGCTACACCTTC.

The chain is built from TRBV30 and TRBJ2-5; possible D gene TRBD1, 5 bases. The CDR3 consists of 13 residues. V lost 4 bases and J lost 1, with 10 bases in between. Germline CDR1 and CDR2: GTSNPN and SVGIG (reference sequence). CDR3 sequence (DNA): TGTGCCTGGAAGGCAGGGTCCCAAGAGACCCAGTACTTC. Protein: CAWKAGSQETQYF. Filled out from reference TRBV30 and TRBJ2-5, the complete variable domain reads SQTIHQWPATLVQPVGSPLSLECTVEGTSNPNLYWYRQAAGRGLQLLFYSVGIGQISSEVPQNLSASRPQDRQFILSSKKLLLSDSGFYLCAWKAGSQETQYFGPGTRLLVL.

The chain joins TRBV5-1 to TRBJ1-5; D is unclear. This CDR3 is built from 11 residues. The germline V gene encodes CDR1 SGHRS and CDR2 YFSETQ. V lost 0 bases and J 5 bases, leaving 0 bases between the germline ends. The chain's CDR3 is CASSLDQPQHF. CDR3 DNA: TGCGCCAGCAGCTTGGATCAGCCCCAGCATTTT.

This chain connects TRBV27 to TRBJ2-2, with 9 bases that match TRBD2. The CDR3 length is 18 residues. V dropped 6 bases and J dropped 4; count of bases not matched to a gene: 15. The germline V gene has CDR1 MNHEY and CDR2 SMNVEV (reference sequence). CDR3: CASRNTKGVAGVTGELFF. DNA of the CDR3: TGTGCCAGCAGAAATACGAAGGGGGTAGCGGGGGTCACCGGGGAGCTGTTTTTT.

This sequence joins TRBV19 and TRBJ1-5; possible D gene TRBD1, 5 bases. Germline V lookup: CDR1 LNHDA, CDR2 SQIVND (reference sequence). Between the trimmed V and J ends, which lost 7 bases and 4 bases, there was a span of 11 bases. The CDR3 runs to 13 residues. This CDR3 reads CASNMGGNQPQHF. The CDR3 region has the DNA TGTGCCAGTAACATGGGGGGGAATCAGCCCCAGCATTTT.

The rearrangement joins TRBV4-1 to TRBJ2-1; a weak D match, TRBD2 (6 bases). CDR3 length: 14 amino acids. Germline V CDR1 and CDR2: MGHRA, YSYEKL. Trimming pared 5 bases from V and 9 bases from J, leaving 17 bases between. This CDR3 is CASSSTRVVGEQFF. Written as DNA, the CDR3 is TGCGCCAGCAGCTCGACTAGAGTAGTTGGTGAGCAGTTCTTC.

The CDR3 region is CASSFGQGVHEQYF. In nucleotides, the CDR3 is TGTGCCAGCAGCTTCGGACAGGGAGTACACGAGCAGTACTTC. The chain joins TRBV12-1 to TRBJ2-7; the table assigns TRBD1, which was not confirmed against the DNA. TRBV12-1 is a pseudogene locus. The CDR3 covers 14 residues.

The chain uses TRBV28 and TRBJ1-1, with D maybe TRBD1 (5 bases). This CDR3 region has 11 residues. CDR1 is MDHEN and CDR2 is SYDVKM in the germline V gene. V lost 6 bases and J 8 bases, leaving 10 bases between the germline ends. The CDR3 DNA reads TGTGCCAGCAGAGGGGACGAGGAAGCTTTCTTT. Amino acid sequence: CASRGDEEAFF.

This clone came up once. The chain has TRBV7-2 and TRBJ1-3; 7 nucleotides align to TRBD1. The CDR3 has 16 amino acids. The junction had 6 bases not matched to a gene; V was cut back by 4 bases and J by 0 bases. Germline V lookup: CDR1 SGHTA, CDR2 FQGNSA. CDR3 loop: CASSSPRDSSGNTIYF. In DNA form, the CDR3 reads TGTGCCAGCAGCTCGCCTCGGGACAGCTCTGGAAACACCATATATTTT.

The chain employs TRBV7-8 and TRBJ1-1; the D gene is possibly TRBD1 (5 bases). This CDR3 is built from 15 residues. Germline-derived CDR1 and CDR2 are SGHVS and FQNEAQ. V was shortened by 4 bases and J by 0 bases, with 12 bases between the two germline ends. CDR3: CASSWDAPMNTEAFF. In DNA form, the CDR3 reads TGTGCCAGCAGCTGGGACGCGCCAATGAACACTGAAGCTTTCTTT.

The chain links TRBV19 to TRBJ2-2; D uncertain. V was shortened by 4 bases and J by 1 base, with 10 bases between the two germline ends. The CDR3 is 15 amino acids. CDR1 is LNHDA and CDR2 is SQIVND in the germline V gene (reference sequence). The DNA of the CDR3 is TGTGCCAGTAGTACAGCCATGGGGAACACCGGGGAGCTGTTTTTT. Protein: CASSTAMGNTGELFF.

The chain carries TRBV5-1 and TRBJ2-3; tentative D call: TRBD1 (7 bases). The V end lost 4 bases, the J end lost 4 bases, and 19 bases lay between the germline ends. The CDR3 extends over 16 amino acids. CDR1 is SGHRS, CDR2 YFSETQ, per germline. DNA for the CDR3: TGCGCCAGCAGCCTCTGGACAGGAGGGATGGCAGATACGCAGTATTTT. Translating it yields CASSLWTGGMADTQYF.

V is TRBV5-1 and J is TRBJ2-6, with a weak D call TRBD2 (7 bases). Deletions cut 0 bases from V and 0 bases from J, with 13 bases between. The CDR3 extends over 18 amino acids. Germline V lookup: CDR1 SGHRS, CDR2 YFSETQ. The CDR3 nucleotides read TGCGCCAGCAGCTTGGAGGGGGGGCTTCTCTCTGGGGCCAACGTCCTGACTTTC. Translation gives CASSLEGGLLSGANVLTF.

The chain recombines TRBV4-1 with TRBJ2-3; no reliable D call. Trimming left V 1 base short and J 2 bases short, with 10 bases between. The V gene's germline CDR1 is MGHRA and CDR2 YSYEKL. The CDR3 has 15 amino acids. In DNA, the CDR3 is TGCGCCAGCAGCCAAGGGTTACTATCCACAGATACGCAGTATTTT. Protein product: CASSQGLLSTDTQYF.

This clone has more than one count but fewer than ten. This chain uses TRBV5-1 with TRBJ2-3, with TRBD1 identical over 9 bases. CDR3 length equals 16 residues. The V gene end was trimmed by 0 bases and the J gene end by 0 bases; junction bases not matched to a gene: 2. Germline CDR1 is SGHRS and CDR2 is YFSETQ. CDR3 nucleotides: TGCGCCAGCAGCTTGGGGACAGGGGACAGCACAGATACGCAGTATTTT. Translation: CASSLGTGDSTDTQYF.

This chain uses TRBV7-2 with TRBJ2-7; D remains ambiguous. Between the trimmed V and J ends, which lost 1 base and 7 bases, there was a span of 11 bases. Germline V lookup: CDR1 SGHTA, CDR2 FQGNSA. The CDR3 extends over 13 amino acids. This CDR3 is CASSLELGREQYF. CDR3 coding DNA: TGTGCCAGCAGCTTAGAGCTGGGTCGGGAGCAGTACTTC.

This sequence joins TRBV9 and TRBJ2-2; the D gene is possibly TRBD2 (5 bases). The CDR3 runs to 13 residues. CDR1 and CDR2 (germline): SGDLS, YYNGEE. V was pared by 3 bases and J by 8 bases, with 11 bases between. The CDR3 DNA sequence: TGTGCCAGCAGCGAGCGGCTTTGGGGGGAGCTGTTTTTT. Its protein product is CASSERLWGELFF.

The chain employs TRBV30 and TRBJ2-7; 8 positions agree with TRBD1. Germline-derived CDR1 and CDR2 are GTSNPN and SVGIG (reference sequence). The CDR3 is made up of 13 amino acids. Trimming at V came to 2 bases and at J to 4 bases, leaving 4 bases not matched to a gene. This chain's CDR3 is CAWSRGTGYEQYF. As DNA, the CDR3 is TGTGCCTGGAGTAGAGGGACAGGTTACGAGCAGTACTTC.

This rearrangement joins TRBV6-6 to TRBJ2-5; the match to TRBD1 covers 10 bases. Germline lookup yields CDR1 MNHNY and CDR2 SVGAGI (reference sequence). CDR3 size: 15 residues. The trim removed 6 bases at V and 5 bases at J, leaving 9 bases unmatched. The CDR3 DNA follows: TGTGCCAGCAGGGCCGGACAGGGGGTTCGGGAGACCCAGTACTTC. Its translation: CASRAGQGVRETQYF.

The chain couples TRBV15 to TRBJ2-3, with 7 bases matching TRBD2. Trimming took 5 bases from V and 4 from J; bases not matched to a gene: 9. Germline CDR1 is LNHNV and CDR2 is YYDKDF (reference sequence). The CDR3 is made up of 15 amino acids. The CDR3 here is CATSGRGYWADTQYF. The CDR3, as DNA: TGTGCCACCAGCGGGCGGGGGTACTGGGCAGATACGCAGTATTTT.

The chain links TRBV5-1 to TRBJ1-2; D not certain. The CDR3 sequence is 15 residues long. Per the germline V gene, CDR1 is SGHRS and CDR2 is YFSETQ. V lost 4 bases to trimming and J lost 2 bases, with 15 bases between them. CDR3 loop: CASSPREGRNYGYTF. CDR3 in DNA: TGCGCCAGCAGCCCGCGGGAGGGCCGAAACTATGGCTACACCTTC.

The chain has TRBV27 and TRBJ2-1; D may be TRBD1 or TRBD2 (5 bases each). This CDR3 region has 14 residues. Trimming pared 6 bases from V and 7 bases from J, leaving 16 bases between. From germline, CDR1 is MNHEY and CDR2 SMNVEV (reference sequence). DNA for the CDR3: TGTGCCAGCAGGATCCAGGGACGGCGAAATGAGCAGTTCTTC. It codes for CASRIQGRRNEQFF.

The V call is TRBV7-7, the J call TRBJ2-5; D remains unclear. Germline loops: CDR1 SSHAT, CDR2 FNYEAQ (reference sequence). Trimming removed 1 base from V and 1 base from J, with 7 bases in between. This CDR3 comprises 14 residues. CDR3 sequence (DNA): TGTGCCAGCAGCTTAGTAGGCTTCCAAGAGACCCAGTACTTC. It translates to CASSLVGFQETQYF.

The chain joins TRBV9 to TRBJ2-3, with D perhaps TRBD2 (8 bases). The CDR3 length is 16 residues. Per the germline V gene, CDR1 is SGDLS and CDR2 is YYNGEE. The V gene lost 4 bases and the J gene lost 2 bases, with 17 bases spanning the gap. CDR3 region: CASSPRGGQNTDTQYF. CDR3 in DNA: TGTGCCAGCAGCCCACGGGGGGGACAGAACACAGATACGCAGTATTTT.